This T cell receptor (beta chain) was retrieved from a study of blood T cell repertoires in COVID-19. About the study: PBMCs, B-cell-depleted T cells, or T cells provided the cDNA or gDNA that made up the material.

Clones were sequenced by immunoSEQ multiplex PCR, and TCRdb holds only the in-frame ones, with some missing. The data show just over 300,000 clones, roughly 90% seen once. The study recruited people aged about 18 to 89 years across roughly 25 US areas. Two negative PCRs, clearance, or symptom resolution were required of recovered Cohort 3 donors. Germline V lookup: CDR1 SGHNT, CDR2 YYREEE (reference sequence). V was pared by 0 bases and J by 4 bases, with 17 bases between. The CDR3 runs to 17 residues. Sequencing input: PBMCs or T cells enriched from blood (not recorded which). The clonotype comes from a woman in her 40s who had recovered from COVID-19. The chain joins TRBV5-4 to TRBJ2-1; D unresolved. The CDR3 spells CASSLGAPVNAYNEQFF. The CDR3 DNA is TGTGCCAGCAGCTTGGGGGCTCCTGTGAATGCATACAATGAGCAGTTCTTC.